Judged by abundance, the clone carrying this TCR beta chain is large. These data are taken from a study of CXCR3 chemokines and chemotherapy response in bladder cancer. TCRdb reprocessed the PCR reads via MiXCR and lists one record per CDR3 protein. The data show 1,000 to 1,300 distinct CDR3 sequences, 18% seen once. The CDR3 is 16 amino acids. Germline V gene data show CDR1 as SQVTM and CDR2 as ANQGSEA. Germline trimming cut 7 bases from V and 2 bases from J; bases unmatched to any gene: 14. The chain combines TRBV29-1 with TRBJ2-5; 9 bases map to TRBD2. The receptor comes from a human donor with bladder cancer that responded to neoadjuvant chemotherapy. The biological material was taken from a patient whose treatment included neoadjuvant chemotherapy. CDR3 coding DNA: TGCAGCGCATTGAAGCGGGGGGCGAATGATCAAGAGACCCAGTACTTC. Amino acids: CSALKRGANDQETQYF.